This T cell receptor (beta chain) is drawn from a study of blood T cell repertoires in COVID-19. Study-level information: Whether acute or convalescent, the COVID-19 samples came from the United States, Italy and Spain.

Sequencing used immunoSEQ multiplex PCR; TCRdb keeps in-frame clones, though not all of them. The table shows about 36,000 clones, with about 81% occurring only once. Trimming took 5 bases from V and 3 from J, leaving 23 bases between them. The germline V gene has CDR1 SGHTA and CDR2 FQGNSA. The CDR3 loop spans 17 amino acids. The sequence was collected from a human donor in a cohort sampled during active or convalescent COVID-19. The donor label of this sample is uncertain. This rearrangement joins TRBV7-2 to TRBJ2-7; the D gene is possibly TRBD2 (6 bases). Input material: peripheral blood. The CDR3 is CASSPQTLSGVGYEQYF. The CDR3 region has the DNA TGTGCCAGCAGCCCGCAGACCCTTAGCGGAGTCGGCTACGAGCAGTACTTC.